This T cell receptor (beta chain) was sequenced for a study of blood T cell repertoires in COVID-19. Study overall: Acute-phase and convalescent COVID-19 samples originated in the United States, Italy and Spain. The cDNA or gDNA used as material had been derived from T cells, B-cell-depleted T cells, or PBMCs.

Original data processing: Amplification with reference gene primers provided the estimates of nucleated cell counts. Sequenced by immunoSEQ multiplex PCR; TCRdb stores in-frame clones only, minus some. V, J and clone size were drawn from that table, and D and trimming were deduced from the DNA. The data contain a few hundred thousand clones, about four fifths of them singletons. Concerning this clone: This same CDR3 is encoded by further DNA sequences in the sample.

The receptor's source is a man aged 30 to 39 who had recovered from COVID-19. Input material: peripheral blood.

CDR3 DNA: TGTGCCAGTAGTACGGGACAGGGTTACGAGCAGTACTTC. Translating it yields CASSTGQGYEQYF. V usage is TRBV19 and J usage is TRBJ2-7, with 9 bases fitting TRBD1. In germline, CDR1 is LNHDA, CDR2 SQIVND (reference sequence). Trimming took 4 bases from V and 4 from J; bases not matched to a gene: 2. CDR3 length equals 13 residues.